This T cell receptor beta chain was identified during a study of shared clonotypes between healthy human individuals (dated by TCRdb to the early 2020s). For the wider study: The cohort included a few men and two women between 18 and 49 years of age. For each donor, CD4 naive and CD4 memory were each given three plates, CD8 naive was given two plates, and CD8 memory was given one plate. Libraries were prepared and TCR repertoires were sequenced by different laboratories using diverse techniques, in order to increase sequencing depth and limit assay-specific biases. Per donor, leukapheresis produced somewhere between about 0.94 and 9.5 billion PBMCs. To estimate repertoire size and how much clonotypes are shared between individuals, the study performed deep sequencing of blood TCR repertoires from about 5 healthy adults. The paper's findings and limits, for the study overall: Pairwise subsampling led to the expectation that sequencing depth would affect the degree of clonotype sharing among donors. Even with the large sequencing depth, rarefaction of the sorted-subset datasets indicated that sequencing was incomplete. Sampling was restricted to blood, and TCR repertoires in tissues likely differ from the TCR repertoires found in blood. Because the study included only a small number of donors, the genetic and exposure-history diversity represented was limited. Across a handful of donors, around 5% of naive CD4, roughly 3.5% of naive CD8, approximately 2.5% of memory CD4, and around 0.4% of memory CD8 clonotypes were shared. Clonotypes shared by all four sorted-subset donors showed higher generation probabilities than non-shared clonotypes. Naive subsets generally had larger estimated clonotype richness than memory subsets.

The donors were healthy, HIV-negative adults with no recently reported acute infections or vaccinations. Every donor was a Caucasian adult living in Nashville, Tennessee, USA. The CD8 memory samples were a combination of magnetically selected CD45RO+ cells and CCR7-negative CD45RA+ effector memory (TemRA) cells. Blood was obtained by leukapheresis, after which PBMCs were separated by Ficoll-Histopaque density gradient centrifugation and cryopreserved in liquid nitrogen vapor phase. Purity and quantity of every magnetically sorted T cell population were checked by analytical flow cytometry. Genomic DNA was isolated from every sorted fraction and measured by UV absorbance on a Nanodrop 2000c. In the case of this clone: This clone's antigen is unknown. The input lacks base qualities; no much larger clone sits a single base away. Other DNA sequences in the same sample also yield this CDR3.

Trimming at the junction amounts to 1 base on V and 4 bases on J, and the germline ends lie 8 bases apart. The CDR3 numbers 13 residues from cysteine through phenylalanine. The only DNA kept is the CDR3, 39 bases in frame from the first base. CDR1 MGHRA and CDR2 YSYEKL are derived from the germline V gene. Using the deep immunoSEQ assay, multiplex PCR amplified TCR CDR3 regions from genomic DNA. For each cell subset, the extracted genomic DNA was distributed evenly across all wells of several immunoSEQ 96-well plates, and each plate served as one replicate. For sorted subsets, each replicate PCR was loaded with 200 to 250 ng genomic DNA, equivalent to 30,000 to 35,000 T cell genomes. The purified libraries were quantified using a Qubit 3.0 fluorometer, sized with a Bioanalyzer 2100, and then quantified again using the KAPA Library Quantification kit. Each immunoSEQ 96-well plate was sequenced on its own single-read 150-cycle Illumina NextSeq 550 flow cell. The study's processing was this. Because the immunoSEQ output included only junctional sequences and no quality scores, the filtering could not be the same as the filtering used for full-length reads. Sequences were annotated with PyIR, a Python wrapper for IgBLAST v1.9, and V/J genes and CDR3 were assigned using IMGT germline references. Reads were filtered out if the reads had weak V/J assignments (E-value above 1e-6), no CDR3, stop codons, out-of-frame junctions, or ambiguous translated residues. A V3J clonotype was defined by an identical inferred V gene, J gene, and CDR3 amino acid sequence. To compute the percentage overlap between repertoires, the number of shared unique clonotypes was divided by the size of the smaller repertoire. RTK rarefaction, the Chao1 estimator, and Recon v2.1 estimates of unobserved clonotypes were used to assess repertoire richness. Generation probabilities for all TCRbeta clonotypes obtained by the gDNA method from several donors were computed using OLGA. TCRdb re-hosts the immuneACCESS table, in-frame sequences only. Its copies lack some clones; in the studies checked, an unresolved V gene accounts for under half of them, and the cause for the rest is not known. For V, J and clone size, that table is used; D and trimming come from the DNA. The sample has around 690,000 clones on record, 80% to 95% of them singletons. The top ten hold 34% of the sample.

The sequence was collected from a man younger than 30 in good health. Some clones in this sample may be carry-over from other donors' samples. The sequenced sample was memory CD8+ T cells from PBMCs. Sample cell subset or site, as interpreted from the label and publication: CD45RO+ cells pooled with CCR7-negative TemRA cells. The chain was built from TRBV4-1 and TRBJ2-7, with an unclear D gene assignment. Here the CDR3 is given as CASSQVFSYEQYF. At the DNA level, the sequence is TGCGCCAGCAGCCAAGTTTTTAGTTACGAGCAGTACTTC.